This T cell receptor beta chain is drawn from a study of blood T cell repertoires in COVID-19. Study summary: Sites across the United States, Italy and Spain contributed samples from acute and convalescent COVID-19. PBMCs, B-cell-depleted T cells, or T cells provided the cDNA or gDNA that made up the material.

Authors' methods: The authors estimated nucleated cell counts from reference gene primer amplification. Clones were sequenced by immunoSEQ multiplex PCR, and TCRdb holds only the in-frame ones, with some missing. V and J calls and clone size are as listed in that table; D and trimming were resolved from the DNA. The sample has roughly 300,000 clones, 70% to 90% seen once. The specimen sequenced was peripheral blood. The source of this sequence is a man aged 18 to 29 who had recovered from COVID-19.

This CDR3 reads CASSHSLAVEARGYGYTF. CDR3 in DNA: TGTGCCAGCAGCCATTCCCTAGCGGTGGAGGCGCGGGGCTATGGCTACACCTTC. This chain links TRBV13 with TRBJ1-2, with D unclear. The germline V and J ends were trimmed by 5 bases and 4 bases, with 26 bases remaining between them. The CDR3 length is 18 residues. The V gene's germline CDR1 is PRHDT and CDR2 FYEKMQ (reference sequence).